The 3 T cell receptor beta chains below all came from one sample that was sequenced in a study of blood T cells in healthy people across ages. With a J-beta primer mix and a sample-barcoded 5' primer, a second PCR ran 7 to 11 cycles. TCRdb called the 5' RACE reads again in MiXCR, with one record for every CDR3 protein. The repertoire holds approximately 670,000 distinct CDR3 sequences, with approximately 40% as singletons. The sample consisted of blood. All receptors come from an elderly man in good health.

The CDR3 nucleotides are TGTGCCAGCAGTTACGTAGGCACGCCACTCGAAGAGACCCAGTACTTC. Protein: CASSYVGTPLEETQYF. The chain has TRBV6-2 or TRBV6-3 and TRBJ2-5; unclear D gene. The CDR3 consists of 16 residues. Between the trimmed V and J ends, which lost 2 bases and 3 bases, there was a span of 16 bases. CDR1 is MNHEY, CDR2 SVGEGT, per germline.

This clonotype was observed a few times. CDR3 in amino acids: CASSQARVAHLREQYF. Written as DNA, the CDR3 is TGCGCCAGCAGCCAAGCCCGGGTAGCCCACCTTAGAGAGCAGTACTTC. This chain joins TRBV4-3 and TRBJ2-7; D is unclear. Deletions cut 1 base from V and 7 bases from J, with 20 bases between. Per germline, CDR1 LGHNA and CDR2 YSLEER. There are 16 residues in the CDR3.

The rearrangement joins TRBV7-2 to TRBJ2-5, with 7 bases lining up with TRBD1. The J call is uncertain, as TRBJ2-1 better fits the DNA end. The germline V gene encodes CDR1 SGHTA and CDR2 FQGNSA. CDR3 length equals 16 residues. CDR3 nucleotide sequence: TGTGCCAGCAGTCTCAGACAGGGCAGATACCAAGAGACCCAGTTCTTC. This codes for CASSLRQGRYQETQFF.